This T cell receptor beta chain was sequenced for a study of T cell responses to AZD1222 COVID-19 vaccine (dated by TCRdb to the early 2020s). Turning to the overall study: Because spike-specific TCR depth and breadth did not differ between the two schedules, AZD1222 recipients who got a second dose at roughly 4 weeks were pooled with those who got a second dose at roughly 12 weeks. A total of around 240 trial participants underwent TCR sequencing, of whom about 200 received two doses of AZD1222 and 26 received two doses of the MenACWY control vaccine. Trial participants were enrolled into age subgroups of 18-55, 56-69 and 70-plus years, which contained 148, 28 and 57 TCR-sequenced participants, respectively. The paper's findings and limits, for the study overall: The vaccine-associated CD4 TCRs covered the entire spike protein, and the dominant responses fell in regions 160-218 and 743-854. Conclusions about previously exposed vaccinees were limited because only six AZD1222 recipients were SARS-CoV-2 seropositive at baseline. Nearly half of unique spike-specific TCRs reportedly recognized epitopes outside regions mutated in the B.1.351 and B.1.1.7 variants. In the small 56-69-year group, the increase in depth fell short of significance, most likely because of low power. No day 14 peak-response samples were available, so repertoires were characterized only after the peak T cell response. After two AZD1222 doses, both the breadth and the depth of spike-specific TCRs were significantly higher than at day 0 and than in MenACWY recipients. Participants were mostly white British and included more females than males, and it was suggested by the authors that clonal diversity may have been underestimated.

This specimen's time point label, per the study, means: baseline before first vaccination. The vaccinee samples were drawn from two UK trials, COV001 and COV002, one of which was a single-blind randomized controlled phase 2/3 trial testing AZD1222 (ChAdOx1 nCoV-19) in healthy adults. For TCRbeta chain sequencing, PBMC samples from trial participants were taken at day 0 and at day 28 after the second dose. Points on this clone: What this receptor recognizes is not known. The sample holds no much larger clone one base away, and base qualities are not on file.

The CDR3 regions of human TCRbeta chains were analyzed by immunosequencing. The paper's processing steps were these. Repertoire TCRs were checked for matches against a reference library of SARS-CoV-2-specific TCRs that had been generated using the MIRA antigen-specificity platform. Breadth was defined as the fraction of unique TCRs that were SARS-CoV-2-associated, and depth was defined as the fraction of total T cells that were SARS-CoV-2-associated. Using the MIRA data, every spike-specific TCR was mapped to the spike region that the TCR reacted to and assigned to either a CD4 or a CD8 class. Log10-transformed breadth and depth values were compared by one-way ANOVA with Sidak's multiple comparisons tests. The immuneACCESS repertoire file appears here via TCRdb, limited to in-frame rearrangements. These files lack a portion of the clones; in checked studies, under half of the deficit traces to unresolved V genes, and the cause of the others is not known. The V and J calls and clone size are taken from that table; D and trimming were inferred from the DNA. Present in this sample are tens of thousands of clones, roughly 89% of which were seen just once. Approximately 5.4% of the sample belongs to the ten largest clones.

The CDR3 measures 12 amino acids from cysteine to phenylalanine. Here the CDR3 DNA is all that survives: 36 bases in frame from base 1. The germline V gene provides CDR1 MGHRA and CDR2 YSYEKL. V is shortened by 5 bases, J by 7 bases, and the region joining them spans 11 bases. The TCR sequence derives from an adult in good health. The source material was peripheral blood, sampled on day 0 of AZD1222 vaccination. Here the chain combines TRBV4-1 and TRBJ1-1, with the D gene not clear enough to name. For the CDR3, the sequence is CASSFGGDEAFF. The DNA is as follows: TGCGCCAGCAGCTTTGGTGGGGATGAAGCTTTCTTT.